These T cell receptor beta chains were read from a single sample in a study of T-cell reconstitution after alpha-beta-depleted transplantation in children. TCRdb redid the calling of the PCR reads with MiXCR, one entry per CDR3 protein. The repertoire consists of approximately 390,000 distinct CDR3 sequences, with about 11% occurring once and the leading ten covering 4.5% to 7%. The specimen comprised PBMCs from the stem cell graft donor, sampled from the stem cell graft. These receptors came from a human donor who donated a stem cell graft to a child with acute myeloid leukemia. Both conserved end residues are part of each CDR3. Each record gives: D gene, J gene, clone size, V gene, CDR3 protein, CDR3 DNA. A D gene is named only where the DNA matches it firmly. Clone size appears in some rows only: once, few, many, or a class for an expanded clone.

D: TRBD2
J: TRBJ2-5
size: many
V: TRBV20-1
CDR3: CSARGLAVEETQYF
DNA: TGCAGTGCTAGAGGTCTAGCGGTCGAAGAGACCCAGTACTTC

D: .
J: TRBJ1-5
size: few
V: TRBV6-1
CDR3: CASSEQAGQPQHF
DNA: TGTGCCAGCAGTGAACAGGCGGGCCAGCCCCAGCATTTT

D: .
J: TRBJ1-5
size: many
V: TRBV5-6
CDR3: CASNRRGGVGNQPQHF
DNA: TGTGCCAGCAACCGACGGGGAGGGGTAGGCAATCAGCCCCAGCATTTT

D: TRBD2
J: TRBJ2-3
size: .
V: TRBV7-9
CDR3: CASSLLGGTLGDTQYF
DNA: TGTGCCAGCAGCCTCCTCGGGGGGACTCTAGGGGATACGCAGTATTTT

D: .
J: TRBJ2-7
size: few
V: TRBV20-1
CDR3: CSASQAAYYEQYF
DNA: TGCAGTGCTAGCCAGGCGGCGTACTACGAGCAGTACTTC

D: .
J: TRBJ2-5
size: .
V: TRBV7-9
CDR3: CASTREVETQYF
DNA: TGTGCCAGCACCAGGGAAGTTGAGACCCAGTACTTC

D: .
J: TRBJ2-1
size: few
V: TRBV6-6
CDR3: CASSYPSDEQFF
DNA: TGTGCCAGCAGTTATCCCAGCGATGAGCAGTTCTTC

D: .
J: TRBJ1-4
size: .
V: TRBV12-3/TRBV12-4
CDR3: CASSFYRVDEKLFF
DNA: TGTGCCAGCAGTTTTTACAGGGTTGATGAAAAACTGTTTTTT

D: .
J: TRBJ2-1
size: few
V: TRBV6-5
CDR3: CASGGAGSNEQFF
DNA: TGTGCCAGCGGGGGGGCAGGGTCCAATGAGCAGTTCTTC

D: TRBD2
J: TRBJ2-1
size: .
V: TRBV6-5
CDR3: CASSLPTGLAQYNEQFF
DNA: TGTGCCAGCAGTCTTCCTACGGGACTAGCCCAATACAATGAGCAGTTCTTC

D: .
J: TRBJ2-2
size: many
V: TRBV5-5
CDR3: CASSLSAWGANTGELFF
DNA: TGTGCCAGCAGCTTGAGTGCTTGGGGAGCGAACACCGGGGAGCTGTTTTTT

D: .
J: TRBJ1-2
size: few
V: TRBV10-3
CDR3: CAISAIRQDYGYTF
DNA: TGTGCCATCAGTGCGATTCGACAGGACTATGGCTACACCTTC

D: .
J: TRBJ2-5
size: few
V: TRBV5-1
CDR3: CASSSRGDSGLETQYF
DNA: TGCGCCAGCAGCTCGAGGGGGGACTCGGGGTTGGAGACCCAGTACTTC

D: .
J: TRBJ1-2
size: .
V: TRBV5-5
CDR3: CASTPGRGWGYTF
DNA: TGTGCCAGCACCCCCGGGCGGGGTTGGGGCTACACCTTC

D: TRBD2
J: TRBJ2-1
size: many
V: TRBV29-1
CDR3: CSVEDLELAGPSNEQFF
DNA: TGCAGCGTTGAAGACCTTGAACTAGCGGGACCTTCTAATGAGCAGTTCTTC

D: TRBD2
J: TRBJ2-4
size: many
V: TRBV5-1
CDR3: CASSSGLAGGIIQYF
DNA: TGCGCCAGCAGCTCCGGACTAGCGGGAGGGATCATTCAGTACTTC

D: TRBD1
J: TRBJ2-5
size: .
V: TRBV20-1
CDR3: CSARGVGTGEGETQYF
DNA: TGCAGTGCTAGAGGGGTGGGGACAGGGGAGGGAGAGACCCAGTACTTC

D: .
J: TRBJ1-5
size: few
V: TRBV10-3
CDR3: CAISTGSSSNQPQHF
DNA: TGTGCCATCAGTACAGGGTCTAGTAGCAATCAGCCCCAGCATTTT

D: .
J: TRBJ2-1
size: many
V: TRBV5-1
CDR3: CASSLPESNEQFF
DNA: TGCGCCAGCAGCTTGCCCGAGTCAAATGAGCAGTTCTTC

D: TRBD2
J: TRBJ2-3
size: few
V: TRBV4-3
CDR3: CASSQDSLAGDTQYF
DNA: TGCGCCAGCAGCCAAGATAGCCTAGCGGGAGATACGCAGTATTTT

D: TRBD2
J: TRBJ2-2
size: few
V: TRBV6-2/TRBV6-3
CDR3: CASKLAGNTGELFF
DNA: TGTGCCAGCAAGCTAGCGGGGAACACCGGGGAGCTGTTTTTT

D: TRBD1
J: TRBJ1-1
size: .
V: TRBV5-1
CDR3: CASSLNTGTGNTEAFF
DNA: TGCGCCAGCAGCTTGAACACCGGGACAGGGAACACTGAAGCTTTCTTT

D: TRBD1
J: TRBJ2-2
size: .
V: TRBV20-1
CDR3: CSARPGQGARTGELFF
DNA: TGCAGTGCTAGACCGGGACAGGGGGCGCGTACCGGGGAGCTGTTTTTT

D: .
J: TRBJ2-5
size: many
V: TRBV29-1
CDR3: CSVAVGETQYF
DNA: TGCAGCGTTGCGGTCGGCGAGACCCAGTACTTC

D: .
J: TRBJ2-3
size: .
V: TRBV7-3
CDR3: CASSLKGGSSTDTQYF
DNA: TGTGCCAGCAGCTTAAAGGGGGGATCTAGCACAGATACGCAGTATTTT

D: TRBD2
J: TRBJ2-7
size: few
V: TRBV10-3
CDR3: CAISLAGESYEQYF
DNA: TGTGCCATCAGCCTAGCGGGAGAGTCGTACGAGCAGTACTTC

D: TRBD2
J: TRBJ2-5
size: .
V: TRBV7-9
CDR3: CASSFLGLDQETQYF
DNA: TGTGCCAGCAGTTTCCTCGGACTAGATCAAGAGACCCAGTACTTC

D: .
J: TRBJ2-1
size: many
V: TRBV7-3
CDR3: CASSGQGNEQFF
DNA: TGTGCCAGCAGCGGGCAGGGGAATGAGCAGTTCTTC

D: .
J: TRBJ1-2
size: .
V: TRBV29-1
CDR3: CSVEPIVNYGYTF
DNA: TGCAGCGTTGAACCGATCGTCAACTATGGCTACACCTTC

D: .
J: TRBJ1-1
size: .
V: TRBV4-3
CDR3: CASSPGFYTEAFF
DNA: TGCGCCAGCAGCCCCGGGTTTTACACTGAAGCTTTCTTT

D: .
J: TRBJ2-3
size: few
V: TRBV29-1
CDR3: CSVVGVGGVGTDTQYF
DNA: TGCAGCGTTGTTGGTGTTGGAGGAGTCGGGACAGATACGCAGTATTTT

D: .
J: TRBJ1-5
size: many
V: TRBV6-1
CDR3: CASSGSSYSNQPQHF
DNA: TGTGCCAGCAGTGGATCGTCTTATAGCAATCAGCCCCAGCATTTT

D: .
J: TRBJ1-1
size: few
V: TRBV20-1
CDR3: CSARDPGTSLSTEAFF
DNA: TGCAGTGCTAGAGATCCGGGTACATCGCTCAGCACTGAAGCTTTCTTT

D: .
J: TRBJ2-7
size: .
V: TRBV5-6
CDR3: CASSLVVEGVHEQYF
DNA: TGTGCCAGCAGCTTGGTGGTCGAGGGGGTGCACGAGCAGTACTTC

D: TRBD2
J: TRBJ2-3
size: .
V: TRBV15
CDR3: CATRASGGVSTDTQYF
DNA: TGTGCCACCAGGGCTAGCGGGGGGGTAAGCACAGATACGCAGTATTTT

D: .
J: TRBJ2-1
size: many
V: TRBV10-3
CDR3: CAITESRGIGNEQFF
DNA: TGTGCCATCACCGAGAGTAGGGGGATTGGCAATGAGCAGTTCTTC

D: TRBD2
J: TRBJ2-3
size: .
V: TRBV11-3
CDR3: CASSAGLVSDTQYF
DNA: TGTGCCAGCAGCGCAGGACTAGTCTCAGATACGCAGTATTTT

D: .
J: TRBJ2-2
size: .
V: TRBV7-3
CDR3: CASSLTGMAGQGGELFF
DNA: TGTGCCAGCAGCTTAACCGGGATGGCAGGGCAAGGCGGGGAGCTGTTTTTT

D: .
J: TRBJ1-5
size: .
V: TRBV29-1
CDR3: CSVGVSENQPQHF
DNA: TGCAGCGTTGGTGTCAGTGAGAATCAGCCCCAGCATTTT

D: .
J: TRBJ2-1
size: .
V: TRBV7-3
CDR3: CASSREGAGSYNEQFF
DNA: TGTGCCAGCAGCCGTGAAGGGGCAGGGTCCTACAATGAGCAGTTCTTC

D: TRBD1
J: TRBJ2-3
size: .
V: TRBV7-9
CDR3: CASSLTGVIDTQYF
DNA: TGTGCCAGCAGCCTTACAGGGGTTATAGATACGCAGTATTTT

D: .
J: TRBJ1-5
size: few
V: TRBV7-2
CDR3: CASSPTSGVDQPQHF
DNA: TGTGCCAGCAGTCCAACTTCAGGGGTGGACCAGCCCCAGCATTTT

D: .
J: TRBJ2-5
size: .
V: TRBV6-6
CDR3: CASSLKRRETQYF
DNA: TGTGCCAGCAGCTTAAAGAGGAGAGAGACCCAGTACTTC

D: .
J: TRBJ2-3
size: many
V: TRBV7-8
CDR3: CASSYNTDTQYF
DNA: TGTGCCAGCAGCTACAACACAGATACGCAGTATTTT

D: TRBD2
J: TRBJ2-7
size: .
V: TRBV29-1
CDR3: CCGAPGLGYEQYF
DNA: TGCTGCGGGGCTCCGGGACTAGGTTACGAGCAGTACTTC

D: .
J: TRBJ1-5
size: few
V: TRBV7-2
CDR3: CASSSRIDQPQHF
DNA: TGTGCCAGCAGCTCCAGGATAGATCAGCCCCAGCATTTT

D: TRBD2
J: TRBJ2-7
size: .
V: TRBV27
CDR3: CASSPGGAEQYF
DNA: TGTGCCAGCAGTCCGGGAGGAGCCGAGCAGTACTTC

D: .
J: TRBJ2-1
size: once
V: TRBV12-3/TRBV12-4
CDR3: CARSLSAGRSEQFF
DNA: TGTGCCCGCAGTTTATCGGCAGGGCGGAGTGAGCAGTTCTTC

D: .
J: TRBJ1-6
size: many
V: TRBV3-1
CDR3: CASNAYGDSPLHF
DNA: TGTGCCAGCAACGCCTACGGAGATTCACCCCTCCACTTT

D: .
J: TRBJ2-6
size: many
V: TRBV11-3
CDR3: CASSLGGTSGANVLTF
DNA: TGTGCCAGCAGCTTAGGGGGGACCTCTGGGGCCAACGTCCTGACTTTC

D: TRBD2
J: TRBJ2-7
size: .
V: TRBV5-1
CDR3: CASSYTSGTPYEQYF
DNA: TGCGCCAGCAGCTATACTAGCGGGACTCCCTACGAGCAGTACTTC

D: TRBD1
J: TRBJ1-1
size: .
V: TRBV30
CDR3: CAWSALGTGRAFF
DNA: TGTGCCTGGAGTGCCTTAGGGACAGGGAGGGCTTTCTTT

D: .
J: TRBJ2-3
size: .
V: TRBV29-1
CDR3: CSVVSGGGADTQYF
DNA: TGCAGCGTTGTTTCCGGAGGGGGGGCAGATACGCAGTATTTT

D: TRBD2
J: TRBJ2-3
size: many
V: TRBV7-8
CDR3: CASSPGGLTSTDTQYF
DNA: TGTGCCAGCAGCCCGGGGGGACTAACTAGCACAGATACGCAGTATTTT

D: .
J: TRBJ1-2
size: .
V: TRBV27
CDR3: CASSFWQGSNYGYTF
DNA: TGTGCCAGCAGTTTTTGGCAGGGCTCCAACTATGGCTACACCTTC

D: .
J: TRBJ1-1
size: .
V: TRBV5-1
CDR3: CASSLVAGSTEAFF
DNA: TGCGCCAGCAGCTTGGTGGCAGGGAGCACTGAAGCTTTCTTT

D: TRBD1
J: TRBJ2-1
size: .
V: TRBV27
CDR3: CASSFSGEDRGYNEQFF
DNA: TGTGCCAGCAGTTTCAGTGGGGAGGACAGGGGTTACAATGAGCAGTTCTTC